The 22 T cell receptor beta chains reported below all come from one sample, sequenced in a study of T cells in women clearing cervical HPV infection. Generated by immunoSEQ multiplex PCR, the TCRdb table keeps only in-frame clones and is missing some. In all, the sample yields about 23,000 clones. The sample was blood buffy coat. Receptors were obtained from a woman aged 18-69 years with a cervical HPV16 infection that either progressed to CIN3+ or cleared (not recorded which).

About this clone: With the read ending 3 residues before the CDR3 end, the germline J gene is used to fill in that end. The J gene is TRBJ1-1, the V gene TRBV5-5; 7 bases line up with TRBD1. Losses at the gene ends were 2 bases for V and 1 base for J; bases not matched to a gene: 5. Germline CDR1 SGHKS, CDR2 YYEKEE (reference sequence). CDR3 length: 15 residues. The CDR3 here is CASSLSTGENTEAFF. CDR3 DNA, as far as it was read: TGTGCCAGCAGCTTATCTACAGGGGAGAACACTGAA.

Points on this clone: The read gets to within 3 residues of the CDR3 end, and the germline J gene fills in the rest. The chain is built from TRBV7-3 and TRBJ2-3; a weak D match, TRBD2 (5 bases). CDR1 and CDR2 (germline): SGHTA, FQGTGA. This CDR3 is built from 14 residues. The DNA read from the CDR3 is TGTGCCAGCAGCTTAGGGTCTAGCACTGAGACG. Encoded protein: CASSLGSSTET. The whole CDR3 protein is CASSLGSSTETQYF.

On this clone: The read gets to within 3 residues of the CDR3 end, and the germline J gene fills in the rest. The J gene is TRBJ2-2, the V gene TRBV18; 8 positions agree with TRBD1. The CDR3 consists of 14 residues. Germline-derived CDR1 and CDR2 are KGHSH and LQKENI. After removal of 6 bases from V and 3 bases from J, the junction contained 3 bases not matched to a gene. CDR3 loop: CASSRTGYTGELFF. The sequenced CDR3 bases are TGTGCCAGCTCCAGGACAGGGTACACCGGGGAG. Variable domain in full (rest from reference TRBV18 and TRBJ2-2): NAGVMQNPRHLVRRRGQEARLRCSPMKGHSHVYWYRQLPEEGLKFMVYLQKENIIDESGMPKERFSAEFPKEGPSILRIQQVVRGDSAAYFCASSRTGYTGELFFGEGSRLTVL.

Notes on this clone: The CDR3 extends 3 residues past the end of the read, so its final part is completed from the germline J gene. This chain uses TRBV19 with TRBJ1-2; 10 nucleotides align to TRBD1. Germline V gives CDR1 LNHDA, CDR2 SQIVND (reference sequence). V was pared by 4 bases and J by 4 bases, with 9 bases of the junction left unmatched. The CDR3 has 16 amino acids. CDR3 sequence: CASSRDRGPGGYGYTF. The sequenced CDR3 bases are TGTGCCAGTAGTAGGGACAGGGGCCCCGGTGGCTATGGC.

About this clone: From the germline J gene comes the end of the CDR3, since the read stops 3 residues before it. The rearrangement links TRBV10-3 to TRBJ2-7, with D maybe TRBD2 (6 bases). Per the germline V gene, CDR1 is ENHRY and CDR2 is SYGVKD. Deletions cut 2 bases from V and 3 bases from J, with 14 bases between. This CDR3 region has 15 residues. Incomplete CDR3 DNA: TGTGCCATCAGTGAGGTCCAGCGGGCTATCTACGAG. It is translated as CAISEVQRAIYE. The entire CDR3 is CAISEVQRAIYEQYF.

A note on this clone: Read coverage stops 3 residues before the CDR3 terminus; the germline J gene supplies the remainder. The genes are TRBV7-8 and TRBJ2-5; 7 positions match TRBD1. The V and J ends lost 2 bases and 3 bases, in that order; junction bases with no gene match: 9. Looked up from germline, CDR1 is SGHVS and CDR2 is FQNEAQ. The CDR3 extends over 16 amino acids. The sequenced CDR3 bases are TGTGCCAGCAGCTTAACGCAACAGGGGAATAAAGAGACC. Its protein product is CASSLTQQGNKET. The whole CDR3 sequence is CASSLTQQGNKETQYF.

In regard to this clone: The sequenced fragment ends 3 residues before the CDR3 boundary, so the rest is inferred from the germline J gene. The chain links TRBV10-3 to TRBJ2-3; D may be TRBD2 (5 bases). Between the trimmed V and J ends, which lost 4 bases and 6 bases, there was a span of 14 bases. The CDR3 runs to 14 residues. Germline loops: CDR1 ENHRY, CDR2 SYGVKD. The CDR3 bases that were read are TGTGCCATCAGTGGAGGACTGTTGGGGGATACG. It specifies CAISGGLLGDT. The full-length CDR3 reads as CAISGGLLGDTQYF.

On this clone itself: The read comes to an end 3 residues before the CDR3 does, leaving the germline J gene to fill in the end. The genes are TRBV5-1 and TRBJ2-3; 9 nucleotides match TRBD2. The CDR3 length is 16 residues. Trimming took 3 bases from V and 2 from J; bases not matched to a gene: 7. The germline V gene encodes CDR1 SGHRS and CDR2 YFSETQ. The DNA read from the CDR3 is TGCGCCAGCAGCTGGGGTAGCGGGGGTACCACAGATACG. This encodes CASSWGSGGTTDT. The complete CDR3 protein is CASSWGSGGTTDTQYF.

Of note for this clone: The CDR3 goes on 3 residues after the read ends, and that part is filled in from the germline J gene. The chain couples TRBV19 to TRBJ1-2, with a possible D match to TRBD1 (6 bases). Germline V gives CDR1 LNHDA, CDR2 SQIVND (reference sequence). The CDR3 runs 13 residues. Partial CDR3 DNA: TGTGCCAGTAGGGAGACAGGCACAGATACC. Translating gives CASRETGTDT. The CDR3 reads in full as CASRETGTDTYTF.

To note about this clone: The read stops 3 residues short of the end of the CDR3; the missing end is completed from the germline J gene. The chain is built from TRBV7-8 and TRBJ1-2; D possibly corresponds to TRBD1 (6 bases). There are 15 residues in the CDR3. Germline CDR1 and CDR2: SGHVS and FQNEAQ. Deletions cut 4 bases from V and 3 bases from J, with 15 bases between. CDR3 sequence reads: CASSSNYRADYGYTF. Partial CDR3 DNA: TGTGCCAGCAGCTCAAATTACAGGGCCGACTATGGC.

Comments on this clone: The sequence runs out 3 residues before the end of the CDR3; the remainder is reconstructed from the germline J gene. The chain combines TRBV6-2 or TRBV6-3 with TRBJ1-2, with D uncertain. Germline V lookup: CDR1 MNHEY, CDR2 SVGEGT. The CDR3 is 12 amino acids. The CDR3 protein is CASNRGYGGYTF. CDR3 bases read: TGTGCCAGCAATCGGGGATATGGGGGC.

In regard to this clone: From the germline J gene comes the end of the CDR3, since the read stops 3 residues before it. The chain links TRBV5-5 to TRBJ1-1; the D gene is possibly TRBD1 (5 bases). Germline V CDR1 and CDR2: SGHKS, YYEKEE (reference sequence). This CDR3 is 12 amino acids long. Trimming took 3 bases from V and 4 from J, leaving 7 bases between them. CDR3 protein: CASSSRVTEAFF. The covered CDR3 bases are TGTGCCAGCAGCTCCAGGGTCACTGAA. Using reference TRBV5-5 and TRBJ1-1 for the parts outside the CDR3, the full variable domain is DAGVTQSPTHLIKTRGQQVTLRCSPISGHKSVSWYQQVLGQGPQFIFQYYEKEERGRGNFPDRFSARQFPNYSSELNVNALLLGDSALYLCASSSRVTEAFFGQGTRLTVV.

About this clone itself: Read sequence stops 3 residues before the CDR3 end, and the germline J gene provides the missing end. The chain uses TRBV5-1 and TRBJ2-1; 10 nucleotides agree with TRBD2. The CDR3 covers 19 residues. With 0 bases clipped from V and 0 bases from J, the junction kept 9 bases outside the gene matches. Germline assignment: CDR1 SGHRS and CDR2 YFSETQ. Here the CDR3 reads CASSLVVSGGRSSYNEQFF. CDR3 bases read: TGCGCCAGCAGCTTGGTGGTTAGCGGGGGGCGGAGCTCCTACAATGAG.

As for this clone: The read terminates 3 residues before the CDR3 end, so the remaining end is supplied by the germline J gene. This sequence joins TRBV5-1 and TRBJ1-2; TRBD1 is a possible D gene (5 bases). CDR1 is SGHRS and CDR2 is YFSETQ in the germline V gene. CDR3 length: 13 residues. V was clipped by 0 bases and J by 2 bases, with 5 bases between them. The sequenced CDR3 bases are TGCGCCAGCAGCTTGGAGGGGAACTATGGC. Amino acids: CASSLEGNYG. The CDR3, in full, reads CASSLEGNYGYTF.

About this clone: The sequenced fragment ends 3 residues before the CDR3 boundary, so the rest is inferred from the germline J gene. The chain links TRBV29-1 to TRBJ1-2, with TRBD1 as a possible D gene (6 bases). Trimming took 3 bases from V and 5 from J, leaving 19 bases between them. CDR3 length: 15 amino acids. Germline assignment: CDR1 SQVTM and CDR2 ANQGSEA. The CDR3 spells CSVELARGLEYGYTF. CDR3 bases read: TGCAGCGTTGAGCTCGCCAGGGGATTGGAATATGGC.

A word on this clone: The read gets to within 3 residues of the CDR3 end, and the germline J gene fills in the rest. The gene calls are TRBV5-1 and TRBJ2-1; TRBD1 agrees at 8 bases. Germline CDR1 is SGHRS and CDR2 is YFSETQ. Losses at the gene ends were 2 bases for V and 9 bases for J; bases not matched to a gene: 1. The CDR3 loop spans 12 amino acids. This CDR3 reads CASSFTGGEQFF. Partial CDR3 DNA: TGCGCCAGCAGCTTCACAGGGGGTGAG. Variable domain in full (rest from reference TRBV5-1 and TRBJ2-1): KAGVTQTPRYLIKTRGQQVTLSCSPISGHRSVSWYQQTPGQGLQFLFEYFSETQRNKGNFPGRFSGRQFSNSRSEMNVSTLELGDSALYLCASSFTGGEQFFGPGTRLTVL.

Concerning this clone: Sequencing ends 3 residues short of the CDR3 end; the germline J gene provides the rest. The rearrangement uses TRBV28 and TRBJ2-6; 8 bases map to TRBD1. This CDR3 region has 14 residues. The V segment lost 10 bases and the J segment 3 bases; nucleotides outside the gene matches: 5. Germline CDR1 MDHEN, CDR2 SYDVKM. CDR3 DNA, as far as it was read: TGTGCCACCAGGGGGCTTATTGGGGCCAACGTC. Translating it yields CATRGLIGANV. The whole CDR3 is CATRGLIGANVLTF.

With regard to this clone: The read ends 3 residues shy of where the CDR3 ends; the end is completed using the germline J gene. V is TRBV4-2 and J is TRBJ2-7, with TRBD2 matching over 7 bases. Germline V gene data show CDR1 as LGHNA and CDR2 as YNFKEQ. The V and J ends lost 0 bases and 1 base, in that order; junction bases with no gene match: 6. The CDR3 totals 16 residues. CDR3 DNA, as far as it was read: TGTGCCAGCAGCCAAGATGAGGCTAGCGGATCCTACGAG. The encoded protein is CASSQDEASGSYE. In full, the CDR3 reads CASSQDEASGSYEQYF.

Points on this clone: The read is 3 residues too short to cover the CDR3 end, so that end is filled in from the germline J gene. The gene calls are TRBV5-4 and TRBJ2-1; 9 bases map to TRBD1. The length of the CDR3 is 14 residues. Looked up from germline, CDR1 is SGHNT and CDR2 is YYREEE (reference sequence). With 5 bases clipped from V and 8 bases from J, the junction kept 8 bases outside the gene matches. CDR3 residues: CASRPGTGTHEQFF. CDR3 bases read: TGTGCCAGCAGGCCCGGGACAGGGACCCATGAG. The whole variable domain, remainder taken from reference TRBV5-4 and TRBJ2-1, is ETGVTQSPTHLIKTRGQQVTLRCSSQSGHNTVSWYQQALGQGPQFIFQYYREEENGRGNFPPRFSGLQFPNYSSELNVNALELDDSALYLCASRPGTGTHEQFFGPGTRLTVL.

In regard to this clone: The observed sequence ends 3 residues before the CDR3 terminus, with the missing tail filled in from the germline J gene. The chain recombines TRBV30 with TRBJ1-2, with no clear D. The V gene's germline CDR1 is GTSNPN and CDR2 SVGIG (reference sequence). This CDR3 spans 11 amino acids. Deletions cut 4 bases from V and 0 bases from J, with 3 bases between. The CDR3 sequence: CAWTANYGYTF. The CDR3 DNA, read in part, is TGTGCCTGGACGGCTAACTATGGC.

In the case of this clone: The read is 3 residues too short to cover the CDR3 end, so that end is filled in from the germline J gene. The V and J genes are TRBV6-4 and TRBJ1-2; D call uncertain. CDR3 length: 15 amino acids. CDR1 is MRHNA and CDR2 is SNTAGT in the germline V gene. The CDR3 region is CASSESAGSGDTYTF. Partial CDR3 DNA: TGTGCCAGCAGTGAATCGGCGGGGTCGGGAGATACC.

Concerning this clone: The observed sequence ends 3 residues before the CDR3 terminus, with the missing tail filled in from the germline J gene. J is TRBJ2-7 and V is TRBV4-1; D is perhaps TRBD2 (6 bases). Between the trimmed V and J ends, which lost 2 bases and 0 bases, there was a span of 20 bases. CDR3 length: 18 residues. Per the germline V gene, CDR1 is MGHRA and CDR2 is YSYEKL. The part of the CDR3 DNA that was read is TGCGCCAGCAGCCAATATACTCCGGGACTCTTCCCCTCCTACGAG. Encoded protein: CASSQYTPGLFPSYE. The full CDR3 reads CASSQYTPGLFPSYEQYF.